This T cell receptor (beta chain) was profiled in a study of regulatory T cells in long-lasting Graves disease. This clonotype was observed once. Antigen unknown. Just one base apart from a much larger clone, this may be a read error. Overall study findings and caveats: New patients shared fewer than 1,000 public clonotypes, and persistent patients shared more, with 2,741. Segments TRBV28, TRBJ1-2 and TRBJ2-5 showed preferential usage in persistent disease. Results may be inaccurate due to the small sample size.

The CDR3 runs to 13 residues. The trim removed 7 bases at V and 7 bases at J, leaving 7 bases unmatched. The germline V gene encodes CDR1 MGHDK and CDR2 SYGVNS. Construction of the TCR beta libraries employed iRepertoire HTBI primers in conjunction with Arm-PCR of CDR3 regions. TCRdb independently ran MiXCR on the multiplex PCR reads; one entry per CDR3 protein. The sample lists roughly 490,000 distinct CDR3 sequences; about 22% were seen once. The time point denotes: persistent/refractory GD, antithyroid drugs over 5 years with positive TRAb. Generation of the TCR library employed RNA extracted from PBMCs.

The chain carries TRBV25-1 and TRBJ2-1, with 7 nucleotides matching TRBD2. The TCR sequence derives from a female donor with Graves disease. Source: peripheral blood mononuclear cells (PBMCs), taken when the disease was refractory, from a patient treated with antithyroid drugs. CDR3 residues: CASTLTGGNEQFF. The CDR3 DNA is TGTGCCAGCACACTAACGGGGGGTAATGAGCAGTTCTTC.